Reported below is one TCR beta chain. The sample originates from a study of blood T cell repertoires in COVID-19. Germline CDR1 SGHRS, CDR2 YFSETQ. The V gene end was trimmed by 3 bases and the J gene end by 7 bases; junction bases not matched to a gene: 6. The CDR3 contains 15 residues. Sequenced by immunoSEQ multiplex PCR; TCRdb stores in-frame clones only, minus some. Of hundreds of thousands of clones listed, 65% to 90% were seen once; the top ten hold about 7.1%. Enrolled during active infection, Seattle patients were then followed longitudinally. The TCR originated in a woman aged 60-70 years with COVID-19, enrolled during active disease. The chain is built from TRBV5-1 and TRBJ1-4, with 10 bases aligning to TRBD1. Sequenced input: peripheral blood. CDR3 in DNA: TGCGCCAGCAGCTCCAGGACAGGGGGGAGTGAAAAACTGTTTTTT. Its translation: CASSSRTGGSEKLFF.